This T cell receptor beta chain comes out of a study of cytomegalovirus exposure and HLA in healthy donors. It was with 60 Vbeta and 13 Jbeta primers that the PCR ran. Profiling relied on immunoSEQ multiplex PCR, and the TCRdb table lists in-frame clones only, not all of them. The table lists some 150,000 clones, over 60% of them singletons. Sequencing was done on a sample of PBMCs. The clonotype comes from a man aged 35 to 55 in good health and CMV-seropositive.

CDR3 protein: CASSRVNEQFF. The CDR3 coding sequence is TGTGCCAGTTCCAGGGTTAATGAGCAGTTCTTC. The chain couples TRBV5-8 to TRBJ2-1; TRBD1 is a possible D gene (5 bases). V was clipped by 8 bases and J by 7 bases, with 10 bases between them. CDR3 length: 11 amino acids. In germline, CDR1 is SGHTS, CDR2 YDEGEE. Filled out from reference TRBV5-8 and TRBJ2-1, the complete variable domain reads EAGVTQSPTHLIKTRGQQATLRCSPISGHTSVYWYQQALGLGLQFLLWYDEGEERNRGNFPPRFSGRQFPNYSSELNVNALELEDSALYLCASSRVNEQFFGPGTRLTVL.